Presented here are 10 T cell receptor beta chains from one specimen sequenced in a study of shared clonotypes between healthy human individuals. Sequenced by immunoSEQ multiplex PCR; TCRdb stores in-frame clones only, minus some. The table lists over a million clones, 96% of them singletons. The sample taken for sequencing was naive CD4+ T cells sorted from blood. The subset denotes: CD45RA+ positively selected. All receptors derive from a man younger than 45 in good health.

The CDR3 DNA follows: TGTGCCAGCAAGGGTACCTACGAGCAGTACTTC. Translating it yields CASKGTYEQYF. The rearrangement uses TRBV11-2 and TRBJ2-7; D not certain. Trimming took 7 bases from V and 2 from J, leaving 6 bases between them. This CDR3 is built from 11 residues. From germline, CDR1 is SGHAT and CDR2 FQNNGV.

This clone occurred once. The chain uses TRBV5-1 and TRBJ2-5; D call uncertain. V was pared by 4 bases and J by 0 bases, with 7 bases between. Germline assignment: CDR1 SGHRS and CDR2 YFSETQ. The CDR3 extends over 13 amino acids. The CDR3 spells CASSPGDQETQYF. CDR3 nucleotide sequence: TGCGCCAGCAGCCCTGGGGACCAAGAGACCCAGTACTTC.

The CDR3 sequence: CASGLDGTTEQYF. The CDR3 region has the DNA TGTGCTAGTGGTTTGGACGGGACTACCGAGCAGTACTTC. The genes are TRBV12-5 and TRBJ2-7; the match to TRBD2 covers 7 bases. There are 13 residues in the CDR3. V lost 1 base, J lost 6 bases, and 3 bases stayed unmatched. Germline loops: CDR1 LGHNT, CDR2 FRNRAP.

The V gene is TRBV28, the J gene TRBJ2-1; D remains unclear. The CDR3 has 15 residues. The V gene's germline CDR1 is MDHEN and CDR2 SYDVKM. Trimming shortened V by 3 bases and J by 5 bases, and 14 bases separated the two germline ends. The CDR3 sequence is CASSFRITPHNEQFF. CDR3 bases: TGTGCCAGCAGTTTCAGGATCACACCACACAATGAGCAGTTCTTC.

The chain recombines TRBV19 with TRBJ1-5; no clear D gene. The CDR3 is 13 amino acids. Germline values: CDR1 LNHDA, CDR2 SQIVND (reference sequence). Deletions cut 4 bases from V and 7 bases from J, with 11 bases between. As DNA, the CDR3 is TGTGCCAGTAGTACCCAACCCGGGCAGCCCCAGCATTTT. This encodes CASSTQPGQPQHF.

This chain joins TRBV9 and TRBJ2-1; 9 nucleotides align to TRBD2. CDR1 SGDLS and CDR2 YYNGEE come from the germline V gene. The CDR3 extends over 21 amino acids. Trimming removed 0 bases from V and 1 base from J; junction bases left unmatched: 17. As DNA, the CDR3 is TGTGCCAGCAGCGTAGGACTATCCGCGGGAGGGCCTTTGAGATCCTACAATGAGCAGTTCTTC. This gives the protein CASSVGLSAGGPLRSYNEQFF.

V and J are TRBV19 and TRBJ1-1; the D gene is possibly TRBD1 (5 bases). CDR1 is LNHDA, CDR2 SQIVND, per germline (reference sequence). The CDR3 has 15 residues. Deletions cut 5 bases from V and 5 bases from J, with 18 bases between. The CDR3 reads CASSLGTGRGTEAFF. The CDR3, as DNA: TGTGCCAGTAGTCTCGGGACGGGGAGAGGGACTGAAGCTTTCTTT.

This clone was recorded once. The chain carries TRBV5-1 and TRBJ2-7; D is uncertain. Germline V lookup: CDR1 SGHRS, CDR2 YFSETQ. The CDR3 has 13 residues. V was shortened by 0 bases and J by 11 bases, with 15 bases between the two germline ends. This CDR3 is CASSLEYAPVEYF. CDR3 nucleotides: TGCGCCAGCAGCTTGGAATACGCTCCAGTTGAGTACTTC.

The chain carries TRBV6-1 and TRBJ1-2, with D tentatively TRBD1 (6 bases). With 2 bases removed from V and 7 bases from J, the gap between germline ends came to 11 bases. CDR3 size: 13 residues. Germline-derived CDR1 and CDR2 are MNHNS and SASEGT. The CDR3 spells CASSELEGGGYTF. DNA for the CDR3: TGTGCCAGCAGTGAACTGGAGGGGGGTGGCTACACCTTC.

The V gene is TRBV30, the J gene TRBJ2-7, with D perhaps matching TRBD1 or TRBD2 (6 bases each). Trimming took off 2 bases at V and 3 bases at J, with 17 bases between the two ends. Germline CDR1 is GTSNPN and CDR2 is SVGIG (reference sequence). This CDR3 has 15 amino acids. The CDR3 reads CAWSIRDGGRYEQYF. The CDR3 DNA is TGTGCCTGGAGTATCCGGGACGGGGGCCGCTACGAGCAGTACTTC.